This TCR beta chain emerged from a study of blood T cell repertoires in COVID-19. Study-wide context: Specimens from acute and convalescent COVID-19 originated in the United States, Italy and Spain.

Cohorts were determined from participant-reported clinical history. The CDR3 has 16 residues. The ends lost 0 bases at V and 5 bases at J; junction bases unmatched: 10. The germline gives CDR1 MNHEY, CDR2 SVGAGI. Clones were read by immunoSEQ multiplex PCR, and TCRdb kept only the in-frame ones, dropping some. The sample contains roughly 330,000 clones, approximately 87% of which appear only once. The sequencing sample was made of PBMCs or T cells enriched from blood (not recorded which). The gene calls are TRBV6-5 and TRBJ2-7, with 7 bases matching TRBD2. The receptor was isolated from a woman aged 25 to 39 who had recovered from COVID-19. Here the CDR3 reads CASSYSRDYLNNEQYF. The CDR3 nucleotides are TGTGCCAGCAGTTACTCGAGGGACTACCTGAACAACGAGCAGTACTTC.